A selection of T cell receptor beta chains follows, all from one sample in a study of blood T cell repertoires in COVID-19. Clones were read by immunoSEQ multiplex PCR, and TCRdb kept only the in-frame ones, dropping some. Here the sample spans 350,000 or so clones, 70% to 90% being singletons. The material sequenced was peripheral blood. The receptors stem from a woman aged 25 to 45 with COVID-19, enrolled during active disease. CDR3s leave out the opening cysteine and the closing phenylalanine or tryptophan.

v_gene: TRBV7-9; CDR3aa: ASSSSTSGRMEQY
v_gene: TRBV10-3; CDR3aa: AISESPSGNYEQY
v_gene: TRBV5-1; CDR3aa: ASSPQGDADTQY
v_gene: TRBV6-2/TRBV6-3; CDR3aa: ASSSLVHEQY
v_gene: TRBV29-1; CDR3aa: SVAIRQKETQY
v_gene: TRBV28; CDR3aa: ASSRDRSSYNEQF
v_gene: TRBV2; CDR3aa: ASRPLAGVYEQY
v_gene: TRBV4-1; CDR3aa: ASSLLLSGTLYEQY
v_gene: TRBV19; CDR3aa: ASSRGLAGEQY
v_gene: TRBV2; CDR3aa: ASSPWTGGDYEQY
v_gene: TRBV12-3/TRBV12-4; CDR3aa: ASSRQHNSPLH
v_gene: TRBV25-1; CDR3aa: ASSDRFNYGYT
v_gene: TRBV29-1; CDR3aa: SVEGGAYNEQF
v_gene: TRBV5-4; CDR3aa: ASSSQGRNEQY
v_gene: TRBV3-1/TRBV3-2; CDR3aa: ASIVRRLSGEQY
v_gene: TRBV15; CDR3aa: ATSRDRAGGYGYT
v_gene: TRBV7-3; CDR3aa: ASSLLGGAQGNEQF
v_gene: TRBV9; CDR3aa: ASSAGTGRSPLH
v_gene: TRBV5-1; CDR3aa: ASRADRVLYEQY
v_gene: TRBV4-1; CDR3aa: ASSSQGRHTIY
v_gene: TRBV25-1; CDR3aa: ASSGDRDAGNTIY
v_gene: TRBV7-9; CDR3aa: ASSSVFFVQY
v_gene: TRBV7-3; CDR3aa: ASSLQPGQGGYGYT
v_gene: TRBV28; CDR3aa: ASSPYRENTEAF
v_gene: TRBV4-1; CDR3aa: ASSMGQNQETQY
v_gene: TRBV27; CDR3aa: ASSLIQTGELF
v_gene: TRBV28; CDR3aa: ASSPATGSNTEAF
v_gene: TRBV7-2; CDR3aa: ASSYTSGNNEQF
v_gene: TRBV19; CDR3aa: ARRGGQGTSGSSYNEQF
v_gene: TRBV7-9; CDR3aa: ASSFRGPNEQY
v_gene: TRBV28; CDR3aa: ASSLTGSEYEQY
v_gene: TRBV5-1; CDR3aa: ASSLGNSGTFQETQY
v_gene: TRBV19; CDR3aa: ASSILPSGANTGELF
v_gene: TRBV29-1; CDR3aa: SVEVAHLDNEQF